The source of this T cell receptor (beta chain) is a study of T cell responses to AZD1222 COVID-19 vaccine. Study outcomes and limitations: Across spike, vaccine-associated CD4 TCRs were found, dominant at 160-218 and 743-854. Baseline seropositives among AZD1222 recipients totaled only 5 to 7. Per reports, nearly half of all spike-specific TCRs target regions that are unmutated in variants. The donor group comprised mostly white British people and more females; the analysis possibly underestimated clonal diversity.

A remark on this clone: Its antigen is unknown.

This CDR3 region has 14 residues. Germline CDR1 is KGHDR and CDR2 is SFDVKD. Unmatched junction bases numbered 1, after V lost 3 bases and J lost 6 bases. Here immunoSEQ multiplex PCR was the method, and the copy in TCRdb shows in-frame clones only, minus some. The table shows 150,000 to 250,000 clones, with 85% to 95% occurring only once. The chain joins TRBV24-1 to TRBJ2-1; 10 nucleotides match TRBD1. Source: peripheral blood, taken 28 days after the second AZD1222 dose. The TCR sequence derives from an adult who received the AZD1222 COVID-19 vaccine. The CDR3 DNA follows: TGTGCCACCAGTGATGGGGACAGGGGCAATGAGCAGTTCTTC. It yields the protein CATSDGDRGNEQFF.